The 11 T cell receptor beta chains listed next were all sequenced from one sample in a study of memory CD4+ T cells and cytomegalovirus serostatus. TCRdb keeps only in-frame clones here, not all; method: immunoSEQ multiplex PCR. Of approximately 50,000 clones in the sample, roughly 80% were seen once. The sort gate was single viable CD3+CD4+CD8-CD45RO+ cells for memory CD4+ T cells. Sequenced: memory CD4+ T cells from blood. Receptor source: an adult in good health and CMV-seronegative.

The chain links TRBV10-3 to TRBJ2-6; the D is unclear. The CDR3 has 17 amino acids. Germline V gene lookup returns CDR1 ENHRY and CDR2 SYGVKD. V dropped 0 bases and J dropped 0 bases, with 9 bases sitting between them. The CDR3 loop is CAISESGKTSGANVLTF. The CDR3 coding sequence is TGTGCCATCAGTGAGTCCGGCAAAACCTCTGGGGCCAACGTCCTGACTTTC.

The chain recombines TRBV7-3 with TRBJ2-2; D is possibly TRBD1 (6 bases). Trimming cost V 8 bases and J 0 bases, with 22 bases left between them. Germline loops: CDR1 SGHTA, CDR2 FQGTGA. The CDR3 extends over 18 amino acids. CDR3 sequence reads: CASSPGQSSLANTGELFF. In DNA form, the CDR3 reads TGTGCCAGCTCCCCGGGACAATCGTCCCTCGCGAACACCGGGGAGCTGTTTTTT.

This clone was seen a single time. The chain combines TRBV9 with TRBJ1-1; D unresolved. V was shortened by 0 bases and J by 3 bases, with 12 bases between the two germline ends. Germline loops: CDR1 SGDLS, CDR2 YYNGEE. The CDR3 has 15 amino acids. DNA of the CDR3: TGTGCCAGCAGCGTAGGGCGGGGATACGACACTGAAGCTTTCTTT. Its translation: CASSVGRGYDTEAFF.

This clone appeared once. The CDR3 DNA sequence: TGTGCCAGCAGCCTCGGACAGGGTAGGGTCAATGAGCAGTTCTTC. It is translated as CASSLGQGRVNEQFF. The chain joins TRBV7-9 to TRBJ2-1; TRBD1 aligns across 8 bases. There are 15 residues in the CDR3. The ends lost 5 bases at V and 6 bases at J; junction bases unmatched: 9. Germline CDR1 is SEHNR and CDR2 is FQNEAQ (reference sequence).

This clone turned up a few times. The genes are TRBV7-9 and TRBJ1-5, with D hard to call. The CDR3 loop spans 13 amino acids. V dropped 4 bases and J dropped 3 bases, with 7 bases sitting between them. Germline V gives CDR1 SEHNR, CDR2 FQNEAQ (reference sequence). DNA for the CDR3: TGTGCCAGCAGCTCAGAAAACAATCAGCCCCAGCATTTT. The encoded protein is CASSSENNQPQHF.

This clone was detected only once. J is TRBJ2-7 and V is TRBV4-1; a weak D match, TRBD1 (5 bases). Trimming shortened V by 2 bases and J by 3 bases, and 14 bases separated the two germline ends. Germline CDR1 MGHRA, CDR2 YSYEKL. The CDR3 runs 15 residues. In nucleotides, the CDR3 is TGCGCCAGCAGCCAATTACCAGGGCAGGGCTACGAGCAGTACTTC. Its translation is CASSQLPGQGYEQYF.

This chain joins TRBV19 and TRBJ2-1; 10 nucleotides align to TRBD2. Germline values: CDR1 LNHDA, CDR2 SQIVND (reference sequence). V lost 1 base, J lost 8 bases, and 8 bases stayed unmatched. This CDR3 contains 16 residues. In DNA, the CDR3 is TGTGCCAGTAGTATAGCGTCTAGCGGGAGTATGTATGAGCAGTTCTTC. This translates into CASSIASSGSMYEQFF.

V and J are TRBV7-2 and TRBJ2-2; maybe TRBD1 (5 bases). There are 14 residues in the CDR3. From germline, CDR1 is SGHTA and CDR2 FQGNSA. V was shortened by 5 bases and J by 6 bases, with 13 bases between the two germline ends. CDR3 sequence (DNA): TGTGCCAGCAGCCGCTCGTACAGGTCCGGGGAGCTGTTTTTT. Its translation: CASSRSYRSGELFF.

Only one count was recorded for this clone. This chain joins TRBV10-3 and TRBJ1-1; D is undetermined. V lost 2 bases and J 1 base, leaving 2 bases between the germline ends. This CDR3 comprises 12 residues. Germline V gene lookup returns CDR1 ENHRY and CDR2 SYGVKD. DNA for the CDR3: TGTGCCATCAGTGAGCGGAACACTGAAGCTTTCTTT. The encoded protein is CAISERNTEAFF.

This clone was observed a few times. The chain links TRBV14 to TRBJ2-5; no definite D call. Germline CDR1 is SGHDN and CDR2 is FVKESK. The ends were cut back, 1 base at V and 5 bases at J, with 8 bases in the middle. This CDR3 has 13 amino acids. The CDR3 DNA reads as TGTGCCAGCAGCCAAGTCGTGTTTGAGACCCAGTACTTC. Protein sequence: CASSQVVFETQYF.

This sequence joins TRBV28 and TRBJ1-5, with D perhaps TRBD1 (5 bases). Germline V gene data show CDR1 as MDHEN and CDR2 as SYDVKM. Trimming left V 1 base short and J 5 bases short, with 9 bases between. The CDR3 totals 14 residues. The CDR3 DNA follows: TGTGCCAGCAGTTTATCCGGGACCGATCAGCCCCAGCATTTT. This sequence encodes CASSLSGTDQPQHF.